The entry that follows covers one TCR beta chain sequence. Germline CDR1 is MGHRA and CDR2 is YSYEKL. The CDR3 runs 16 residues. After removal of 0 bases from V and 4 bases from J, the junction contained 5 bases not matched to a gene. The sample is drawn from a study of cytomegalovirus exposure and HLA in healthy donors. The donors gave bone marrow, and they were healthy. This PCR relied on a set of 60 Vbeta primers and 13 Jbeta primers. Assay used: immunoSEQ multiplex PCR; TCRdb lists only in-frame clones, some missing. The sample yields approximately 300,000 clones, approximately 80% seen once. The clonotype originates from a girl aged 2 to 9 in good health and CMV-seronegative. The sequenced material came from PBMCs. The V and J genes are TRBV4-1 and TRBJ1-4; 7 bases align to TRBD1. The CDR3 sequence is CASSQEQGGHNEKLFF. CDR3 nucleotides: TGCGCCAGCAGCCAAGAGCAGGGGGGTCATAATGAAAAACTGTTTTTT.